Listed below are T cell receptor beta chains from one sample, sequenced in a study of blood T cells in healthy people across ages. TCRdb reanalysed the 5' RACE reads using MiXCR and keeps one entry per CDR3 protein. The top ten hold over 15% of the sample, which has about 800,000 distinct CDR3 sequences, 46% seen once. The specimen was blood. These receptors all stem from a man aged 80 or over in good health. CDR3s include the opening cysteine and the closing phenylalanine or tryptophan. D genes are given only for firm matches. The size field is filled for only some rows; it gives once, few, many or a size class.

cdr3_length	j_call	clone_size	d_call	v_call	cdr3_aa	cdr3_nt
15	TRBJ2-7	NA	NA	TRBV9	CASSWTPGQTYEQYF	TGTGCCAGCAGTTGGACCCCGGGACAAACCTACGAGCAGTACTTC
15	TRBJ2-1	NA	TRBD2	TRBV3-1	CASSQGSGRDIEQFF	TGTGCCAGCAGCCAAGGCAGCGGGAGGGACATTGAGCAGTTCTTC
15	TRBJ2-7	NA	NA	TRBV7-2	CANSLSGSSYNEQYF	TGTGCCAACAGCTTATCAGGGAGCTCCTACAATGAGCAGTACTTC
14	TRBJ1-2	NA	NA	TRBV20-1	CSARDHRALYGYTF	TGCAGTGCTAGAGATCACCGGGCCCTCTATGGCTACACCTTC
14	TRBJ2-7	few	NA	TRBV20-1	CSARDPGSSYEQYF	TGCAGTGCTAGAGATCCGGGGTCCAGCTACGAGCAGTACTTC
14	TRBJ2-3	NA	NA	TRBV19	CASSIGGNADTQYF	TGTGCCAGTAGTATAGGAGGGAACGCAGATACGCAGTATTTT
14	TRBJ2-1	NA	TRBD1	TRBV4-3	CASSKQDRGNEQFF	TGCGCCAGCAGCAAACAAGACAGGGGCAATGAGCAGTTCTTC
14	TRBJ2-7	NA	TRBD2	TRBV7-2	CASSPTSDSYEQYF	TGTGCCAGCAGCCCCACTAGCGACTCCTACGAGCAGTACTTC
14	TRBJ1-5	NA	TRBD1	TRBV20-1	CSARMTGDRQPQHF	TGCAGTGCTAGAATGACAGGGGACAGGCAGCCCCAGCATTTT
15	TRBJ2-2	NA	NA	TRBV15	CATSREGTNTGELFF	TGTGCCACCAGCAGGGAGGGGACTAACACCGGGGAGCTGTTTTTT
14	TRBJ2-7	few	NA	TRBV5-1	CASSTGTMDYEQYF	TGCGCCAGCAGCACAGGGACTATGGACTACGAGCAGTACTTC
13	TRBJ1-2	once	NA	TRBV2	CASSVLVGSGYTF	TGTGCCAGCAGTGTTCTGGTAGGGAGTGGCTACACCTTC
13	TRBJ2-7	NA	TRBD2	TRBV27	CASSRGGIYEQYF	TGTGCCAGCAGCCGGGGGGGCATATACGAGCAGTACTTC
18	TRBJ2-7	NA	NA	TRBV11-2	CASSLEGGVRTVTYEQYF	TGTGCCAGCAGCTTAGAAGGAGGCGTGAGGACTGTTACCTACGAGCAGTACTTC
17	TRBJ2-5	NA	TRBD1	TRBV3-1	CASSQGRQGAGQGTQYF	TGTGCCAGCAGCCAAGGGCGACAGGGGGCAGGACAAGGGACCCAGTACTTC
17	TRBJ2-3	few	TRBD2	TRBV2	CASSVAASGSSTDTQYF	TGTGCCAGCAGTGTGGCGGCTAGCGGATCTAGCACAGATACGCAGTATTTT
16	TRBJ2-1	NA	NA	TRBV7-3	CASSSPSWNQNNEQFF	TGTGCCAGCAGCTCCCCCTCTTGGAATCAGAACAATGAGCAGTTCTTT
18	TRBJ1-2	few	TRBD1	TRBV29-1	CSVEVQRWEGASGYGYTF	TGCAGCGTTGAGGTCCAACGGTGGGAGGGGGCTTCGGGCTATGGCTACACCTTC
12	TRBJ1-5	few	NA	TRBV6-2/TRBV6-3	CASSPRDQPQHF	TGTGCCAGCAGCCCCAGAGATCAGCCCCAGCATTTT
14	TRBJ2-7	NA	NA	TRBV7-2	CASSLERTATEQYF	TGTGCCAGCAGCTTAGAACGGACAGCCACCGAGCAGTACTTC
17	TRBJ2-5	many	NA	TRBV7-9	CASSLGAEVGRQETQYF	TGTGCCAGCAGCTTAGGGGCTGAAGTAGGACGACAAGAGACCCAGTACTTC
16	TRBJ2-1	many	TRBD2	TRBV7-3	CASSLTAGGAYNEQFF	TGTGCCAGCAGCTTAACGGCGGGAGGGGCCTACAATGAGCAGTTCTTC
14	TRBJ1-2	NA	NA	TRBV6-5	CASSYNGADYGYTF	TGTGCCAGCAGTTACAATGGGGCGGACTATGGCTACACCTTC
15	TRBJ1-4	many	NA	TRBV12-3/TRBV12-4	CASSLVGPTKGKLFF	TGTGCCAGCAGTTTAGTCGGCCCCACGAAAGGAAAACTGTTTTTT
16	TRBJ2-6	many	NA	TRBV7-8	CASSLVEAPGANVLTF	TGTGCCAGCAGCTTAGTGGAAGCGCCTGGGGCCAACGTCCTGACTTTC
15	TRBJ2-1	NA	NA	TRBV7-9	CASSLSSASYNEQFF	TGTGCCAGCAGCTTAAGTAGCGCGAGTTACAATGAGCAGTTCTTC
16	TRBJ2-1	few	NA	TRBV4-3	CASSSLVPNGNNEQFF	TGCGCCAGCAGCTCACTAGTCCCAAATGGGAACAATGAGCAGTTCTTC
16	TRBJ2-1	NA	TRBD2	TRBV4-2	CASSQAELAGYNEQFF	TGTGCCAGCAGCCAAGCGGAGCTAGCGGGGTACAATGAGCAGTTCTTC
15	TRBJ1-5	NA	NA	TRBV12-3/TRBV12-4	CASKPGTSNNQPQHF	TGTGCCAGCAAACCCGGGACAAGTAACAATCAGCCCCAGCATTTT
18	TRBJ2-1	NA	TRBD1	TRBV7-3	CASSLDTEVAGTANEQFF	TGTGCCAGCAGCTTAGATACCGAGGTAGCTGGGACAGCAAATGAGCAGTTCTTC
14	TRBJ2-6	few	NA	TRBV28	CASSSPVKANVLTF	TGTGCCAGCAGTTCCCCAGTAAAGGCCAACGTCCTGACTTTC
14	TRBJ1-4	NA	TRBD1	TRBV10-3	CAISPDRVGEKLFF	TGTGCCATCAGTCCGGACAGGGTGGGTGAAAAACTGTTTTTT
14	TRBJ2-7	NA	NA	TRBV5-5	CASSLRSGVHEQYF	TGTGCCAGCAGCTTGCGGTCAGGGGTCCACGAGCAGTACTTC
16	TRBJ1-2	NA	NA	TRBV7-2	CASSFDKPGTTYGYTF	TGTGCCAGCAGCTTCGATAAACCAGGGACTACCTATGGCTACACCTTC
14	TRBJ2-7	NA	TRBD2	TRBV29-1	CSIRTSGWLYEQYF	TGCAGCATCCGGACTAGCGGGTGGCTCTACGAGCAGTACTTC
14	TRBJ2-7	NA	NA	TRBV6-2/TRBV6-3	CASRPQGGSYEQYF	TGTGCCAGCAGACCCCAGGGTGGGTCCTACGAGCAGTACTTC
17	TRBJ2-2	NA	TRBD2	TRBV14	CASSQVSGGAGTGELFF	TGTGCCAGCAGCCAAGTTTCGGGGGGAGCTGGCACCGGGGAGCTGTTTTTT
18	TRBJ2-6	NA	TRBD1	TRBV5-1	CASSSSGQGAVGANVLTF	TGCGCCAGCAGCTCGTCAGGGCAGGGGGCCGTTGGGGCCAACGTCCTGACTTTC
14	TRBJ2-7	NA	TRBD1	TRBV7-2	CASSSGTDLYEQYF	TGTGCCAGCAGCTCCGGGACAGACCTTTACGAGCAGTACTTC
14	TRBJ2-4	once	NA	TRBV5-1	CASSPATGKNIQYF	TGCGCCAGCAGCCCAGCGACTGGCAAAAACATTCAGTACTTC
14	TRBJ2-5	many	TRBD2	TRBV29-1	CSVDQAGVSETQYF	TGCAGCGTTGATCAAGCGGGAGTTTCAGAGACCCAGTACTTC
14	TRBJ2-5	few	TRBD2	TRBV24-1	CATSPWAGGETQYF	TGTGCCACCAGCCCTTGGGCGGGGGGGGAGACCCAGTACTTC
18	TRBJ2-7	NA	TRBD1	TRBV4-1	CASSQDPPTGGNLREQYF	TGCGCCAGCAGCCAAGATCCTCCAACAGGGGGAAATCTACGGGAGCAGTACTTC
13	TRBJ2-1	once	NA	TRBV5-1	CASNRELNNEQFF	TGCGCCAGCAATAGGGAACTTAACAATGAGCAGTTCTTC
17	TRBJ2-5	NA	NA	TRBV6-5	CASSYTYFGGPQETQYF	TGTGCCAGCAGTTACACCTATTTCGGGGGGCCCCAAGAGACCCAGTACTTC
15	TRBJ2-3	NA	TRBD2	TRBV7-2	CASSPKTSDTDTQYF	TGTGCCAGCAGCCCCAAGACTAGCGACACAGATACGCAGTATTTT
16	TRBJ2-3	few	TRBD2	TRBV19	CASSTGLAANTDTQYF	TGTGCCAGTAGTACCGGACTAGCGGCGAACACAGATACGCAGTATTTT
13	TRBJ2-7	NA	NA	TRBV7-2	CASSREASSEQYF	TGTGCCAGCAGCAGAGAAGCTAGTAGCGAGCAGTACTTC
16	TRBJ2-5	NA	TRBD1	TRBV6-1	CASIVAQGDWQETQYF	TGTGCCAGCATTGTCGCGCAGGGGGATTGGCAAGAGACCCAGTACTTC